This T cell receptor (beta chain) was identified during a study of blood T cell repertoires in COVID-19. Study summary: Researchers got acute and convalescent COVID-19 samples from the United States, Italy and Spain.

Authors' methods: Amplification of reference gene primers provided the estimated nucleated cell counts. Profiling relied on immunoSEQ multiplex PCR, and the TCRdb table lists in-frame clones only, not all of them. D and trimming were read from the DNA, whereas the V and J calls and clone size are those reported in that table. Of 230,000 or so clones listed, approximately 80% are singletons. In this sample, this clone turned up a few times. Germline CDR1 and CDR2: LNHNV and YYDKDF (reference sequence). The CDR3 sequence is 17 residues long. V shed 0 bases and J 1 base; nucleotides not matched to a gene: 8.

Sequenced: peripheral blood. The genes are TRBV15 and TRBJ1-1, with TRBD1 matching over 7 bases. This receptor was taken from a man between 35 and 55 years old who had recovered from COVID-19. The CDR3: CATSRDWTGTANTEAFF. The CDR3 coding sequence is TGTGCCACCAGCAGAGATTGGACCGGGACAGCGAACACTGAAGCTTTCTTT.